This T cell receptor beta chain was sequenced in a study of beta chain features in type 1 diabetes. Study in general: Patients shared similar age, gender and cell yields with healthy donors. Examination covered 107,917,701 sorted cells spanning all samples. Notes on the study in general: Moderate yet significant TCRB CDR3 shortening was seen in Type 1 diabetes patients in all four CD4+ subsets. Equally in patients and controls, PCR might preferentially amplify shorter templates. Since sequencing was performed on cDNA, cells with high TCR expression could be over-represented.

Expressed TCRB transcripts were sequenced, since all the RNA that had been isolated was reverse transcribed. Only in-frame clones appear in the TCRdb table, and some are missing; sequencing was by immunoSEQ multiplex PCR. Counted here are over 600,000 clones, 9.5% to 15% occurring once; the ten biggest clones make up 0.095% to 0.15%. With regard to this clone: Its antigen is currently unknown.

In germline, CDR1 is SGHTA, CDR2 FQGNSA. This CDR3 comprises 15 residues. Trimming removed 5 bases from V and 6 bases from J; junction bases left unmatched: 8. The sample taken for sequencing was naive CD4+ T cells from blood. The clonotype comes from a man younger than 40 with type 1 diabetes. This sequence joins TRBV7-2 and TRBJ2-3; 10 nucleotides align to TRBD2. CDR3 amino acids: CASSPAAGGRDTQYF. The CDR3 coding sequence is TGTGCCAGCAGCCCAGCAGCGGGGGGGAGGGATACGCAGTATTTT.